This is a list of T cell receptor beta chains from one sample in a study of OX40 agonist ivuxolimab in advanced cancers. Only in-frame clones appear in the TCRdb table, and some are missing; sequencing was by immunoSEQ multiplex PCR. The table includes 85,000 to 100,000 clones, about 92% detected once. The sample in question was CD4+ or CD8+ T cells sorted from blood, obtained in a trial of the OX40 agonist ivuxolimab. Receptors originate from an adult with an advanced solid tumor such as melanoma, head and neck, liver or kidney cancer. Each CDR3 is given with its conserved first and last residue. The D gene is left open where the match is weak. Rows give clone size only sometimes, using once, few, many, or a class for an expanded clone.

TRBJ1-1	TRBV6-1	TRBD1	.	CASSDTTGLTEAFF	TGTGCCAGCAGTGATACGACAGGGCTGACTGAAGCTTTCTTT
TRBJ2-1	TRBV9	.	.	CASSSPLGGLYNEQFF	TGTGCCAGCAGCTCCCCGCTCGGGGGTCTTTACAATGAGCAGTTCTTC
TRBJ2-3	TRBV6-6	TRBD2	.	CASSYTSGGEDTQYF	TGTGCCAGCAGTTACACTAGCGGGGGGGAAGATACGCAGTATTTT
TRBJ2-5	TRBV7-3	.	.	CASSASYQETQYF	TGTGCCAGCAGCGCGTCGTACCAAGAGACCCAGTACTTC
TRBJ1-1	TRBV7-8	TRBD1	.	CASSLTQGAGRTEAFF	TGTGCCAGCAGCTTAACACAGGGGGCTGGGAGAACAGAAGCTTTCTTT
TRBJ1-6	TRBV28	.	.	CASSLGASSYNSPLHF	TGTGCCAGCAGTTTAGGGGCGAGCTCCTATAATTCACCCCTCCACTTT
TRBJ1-6	TRBV5-6	.	.	CASSSYDRTYNSPLHF	TGTGCCAGCAGCTCCTATGACAGGACGTATAATTCACCCCTCCACTTT
TRBJ1-5	TRBV19	.	.	CASSMGNQPQHF	TGTGCCAGTAGTATGGGAAATCAGCCCCAGCATTTT
TRBJ2-6	TRBV5-4	.	once	CASSFGSSGANVLTF	TGTGCCAGCAGCTTCGGCAGCTCTGGGGCCAACGTCCTGACTTTC
TRBJ1-5	TRBV4-3	TRBD1	.	CASSQGQGRSQPQHF	TGCGCCAGCAGCCAAGGACAGGGTAGGAGTCAGCCCCAGCATTTT